Below are 32 T cell receptor beta chains sequenced from a single sample in a study of human T cells and chemical hapten exposure. The time point is: patch test 2, 6 weeks after DPC sensitization. Treatment here: therapeutic diphenylcyclopropenone sensitization with weekly scalp DPC. TCRdb called the RACE reads again in MiXCR, with one record for every CDR3 protein. Of around 99,000 distinct CDR3 sequences in the sample, around 10% were seen once. Here the sequenced sample was whole blood, taken in connection with sensitization to the hapten diphenylcyclopropenone (DPC). These receptors originate from a man aged 40-55 years with alopecia areata. Some clones in this sample may be carry-over from other donors' samples.

This chain uses TRBV21-1 with TRBJ2-1; the table gives TRBD2 as D, unverified against the DNA. TRBV21-1 is termed a pseudogene. This CDR3 is built from 14 residues. This CDR3 reads CASSSLGGYNEQFF. For the CDR3, the DNA is TGTGCCAGCAGCAGTTTAGGCGGGTACAATGAGCAGTTCTTC.

This clonotype was counted a few times. The chain has TRBV6-2 or TRBV6-3 and TRBJ1-1; D remains ambiguous. V gave up 6 bases and J gave up 0 bases, with 14 bases separating them. Germline lookup yields CDR1 MNHEY and CDR2 SVGEGT. CDR3 length equals 15 residues. The CDR3 DNA reads as TGTGCCAGCAGGGTGTCAAGGATTATGAACACTGAAGCTTTCTTT. Its translation: CASRVSRIMNTEAFF.

This clonotype was seen more than once but under ten times. This rearrangement joins TRBV7-2 to TRBJ2-1, with a tentative D call TRBD2 (5 bases). The CDR3 covers 15 residues. CDR1 is SGHTA, CDR2 FQGNSA, per germline. V lost 0 bases, J lost 6 bases, and 12 bases lay in between. CDR3 residues: CASSLAGVTTNEQFF. The CDR3 nucleotides read TGTGCCAGCAGCTTAGCGGGAGTAACAACCAATGAGCAGTTCTTC.

The V call is TRBV28, the J call TRBJ1-1; TRBD1 matches 7 bases. Germline CDR1 and CDR2: MDHEN and SYDVKM. Trimming cost V 5 bases and J 5 bases; bases outside gene matches: 5. This CDR3 has 13 amino acids. The CDR3 is CASSPGTETEAFF. The CDR3 DNA sequence: TGTGCCAGCAGTCCGGGGACAGAAACTGAAGCTTTCTTT.

This sequence joins TRBV12-3 or TRBV12-4 and TRBJ2-2; D gene unclear. V was shortened by 5 bases and J by 5 bases, with 15 bases between the two germline ends. The CDR3 consists of 15 residues. The CDR3 region is CASSGVSLGTGELFF. CDR3 DNA sequence: TGTGCCAGCAGTGGTGTATCCCTGGGGACCGGGGAGCTGTTTTTT.

This clonotype was observed a handful of times. The chain has TRBV29-1 and TRBJ2-5; 12 bases align to TRBD1. The CDR3 consists of 15 residues. V gave up 4 bases and J gave up 4 bases; unmatched junction bases: 7. Germline V gives CDR1 SQVTM, CDR2 ANQGSEA. CDR3: CSVGIGTGGAETQYF. The CDR3, as DNA: TGCAGCGTTGGTATTGGGACAGGGGGCGCAGAGACCCAGTACTTC.

This clonotype was counted only a few times. The rearrangement uses TRBV4-2 and TRBJ1-2; TRBD1 might be the D (5 bases). Trimming shortened V by 0 bases and J by 4 bases, and 9 bases separated the two germline ends. Germline-derived CDR1 and CDR2 are LGHNA and YNFKEQ. The CDR3 runs to 14 residues. The CDR3 DNA follows: TGTGCCAGCAGCCAAGAGCCGACAGTCTATGGCTACACCTTC. This codes for CASSQEPTVYGYTF.

This clonotype was counted only a few times. V usage is TRBV6-5 and J usage is TRBJ2-7; D is possibly TRBD1 or TRBD2 (6 bases each). The V gene's germline CDR1 is MNHEY and CDR2 SVGAGI. Trimming cost V 6 bases and J 8 bases, with 14 bases left between them. This CDR3 is 12 amino acids long. CDR3 sequence: CASSQSRGQQYF. The CDR3 DNA reads as TGTGCCAGCAGCCAGAGTCGGGGGCAGCAGTACTTC.

The gene calls are TRBV27 and TRBJ2-3, with 11 nucleotides matching TRBD2. Germline V CDR1 and CDR2: MNHEY, SMNVEV (reference sequence). V shed 8 bases, J shed 0 bases, and the junction held 10 bases outside the gene matches. CDR3 size: 17 residues. In nucleotides, the CDR3 is TGTGCCAGCGGCGAACTAGCGGGAGAGGGGAGCACAGATACGCAGTATTTT. Its translation is CASGELAGEGSTDTQYF.

This clonotype showed up just a few times. V usage is TRBV28 and J usage is TRBJ2-3; TRBD2 is a possible D gene (7 bases). CDR1 and CDR2 (germline): MDHEN, SYDVKM. The CDR3 covers 13 residues. Trimming took off 11 bases at V and 7 bases at J, with 19 bases between the two ends. For the CDR3, the DNA is TGTGCCTCCTCTCCGGGGGGCGGATATACGCAGTATTTT. Translated, it gives CASSPGGGYTQYF.

The table lists this clonotype with many counts. The chain couples TRBV6-2 or TRBV6-3 to TRBJ2-7; 11 positions match TRBD2. CDR3 size: 13 residues. Looked up from germline, CDR1 is MNHEY and CDR2 is SVGEGT. V was clipped by 5 bases and J by 7 bases; unmatched bases: 4. The CDR3 region is CASSMTSGKEQYV. The CDR3 DNA is TGTGCCAGCAGTATGACTAGCGGGAAGGAGCAGTACGTC.

The gene calls are TRBV7-8 and TRBJ2-3, with D perhaps assigned TRBD1 or TRBD2 (5 bases each). CDR1 and CDR2 from the germline V gene are SGHVS and FQNEAQ. This CDR3 has 15 residues. Deletions cut 4 bases from V and 2 bases from J, with 13 bases between. The CDR3 is CASSSRREFTDTQYF. Written as DNA, the CDR3 is TGTGCCAGCAGCTCCCGCAGGGAGTTCACAGATACGCAGTATTTT. Supplemented by reference TRBV7-8 and TRBJ2-3, the full variable domain reads GAGVSQSPRYKVAKRGQDVALRCDPISGHVSLFWYQQALGQGPEFLTYFQNEAQLDKSGLPSDRFFAERPEGSVSTLKIQRTQQEDSAVYLCASSSRREFTDTQYFGPGTRLTVL.

This clonotype was seen many times. One end of the junction varies from germline; a read error may be responsible. The rearrangement links TRBV7-7 to TRBJ2-2, with D perhaps TRBD1 (5 bases). Germline CDR1 SSHAT, CDR2 FNYEAQ (reference sequence). This CDR3 spans 13 amino acids. CDR3: CASSLDSTGELFF. The CDR3 DNA sequence: TGTGCTAGCAGCTTAGACAGTACCGGGGAGCTGTTTTTT.

This clonotype turned up a few times. This chain links TRBV19 with TRBJ2-7, with unresolved D. This CDR3 region has 12 residues. Trimming left V 10 bases short and J 11 bases short, with 21 bases between. Germline CDR1 LNHDA, CDR2 SQIVND (reference sequence). CDR3 protein: CAISRWAPWEYF. CDR3 DNA sequence: TGTGCCATCTCAAGGTGGGCACCTTGGGAGTACTTC.

J is TRBJ1-3 and V is TRBV19, with D possibly matching TRBD1 (6 bases). Germline assignment: CDR1 LNHDA and CDR2 SQIVND (reference sequence). The CDR3 runs 14 residues. Trimming cost V 8 bases and J 2 bases, with 13 bases left between them. The CDR3 nucleotides are TGTGCCAGTGAAGGACAGTCCGCTGGAAACACCATATATTTT. Its protein product is CASEGQSAGNTIYF.

The rearrangement links TRBV6-2 or TRBV6-3 to TRBJ2-7, with a weak D call TRBD2 (6 bases). Germline-derived CDR1 and CDR2 are MNHEY and SVGEGT. The CDR3 is made up of 17 amino acids. V lost 5 bases and J lost 0, with 20 bases in between. CDR3 region: CASSGGISGVSSYEQYV. CDR3 DNA sequence: TGTGCCAGCAGTGGGGGGATTAGCGGCGTTAGCTCCTACGAGCAGTACGTC.

V usage is TRBV11-2 and J usage is TRBJ2-2, with no clear D. Looked up from germline, CDR1 is SGHAT and CDR2 is FQNNGV. Trimming took 4 bases from V and 1 from J, leaving 16 bases between them. The CDR3 spans 17 residues. The DNA for the CDR3 is TGTGCCAGCAGCTCGTTTCGTCGCGCGATGAACACCGGGGAGCTGTTTTTT. Its protein is CASSSFRRAMNTGELFF.

This clonotype was recorded a few times. V gene TRBV7-8 combines with J gene TRBJ2-3, with TRBD2 matching over 9 bases. CDR1 SGHVS and CDR2 FQNEAQ come from the germline V gene. The CDR3 runs to 15 residues. Trimming took 3 bases from V and 2 from J; bases not matched to a gene: 3. CDR3 coding DNA: TGTGCCAGCAGCTTGACTAGCGGCCTCACAGATACGCAGTATTTT. Translation gives CASSLTSGLTDTQYF.

CDR3 protein: CASSTQTPQNIQYF. The DNA of the CDR3 is TGTGCCAGCAGTACACAGACCCCCCAAAACATTCAGTACTTC. The genes are TRBV6-2 or TRBV6-3 and TRBJ2-4; D is undetermined. Trimming stripped 5 bases from V and 5 bases from J, with 13 bases between. The CDR3 is made up of 14 amino acids. Germline V gene lookup returns CDR1 MNHEY and CDR2 SVGEGT.

The chain couples TRBV9 to TRBJ2-7, with 8 bases identical to TRBD2. Germline lookup yields CDR1 SGDLS and CDR2 YYNGEE. V shed 4 bases and J 2 bases; nucleotides not matched to a gene: 11. CDR3 size: 16 residues. Here the CDR3 DNA reads TGTGCCAGCAGCTTCAGCACTAGCGGAGGCCCCTACGAGCAGTACTTC. This encodes CASSFSTSGGPYEQYF. The variable domain in full, with the rest retrieved from reference TRBV9 and TRBJ2-7, is DSGVTQTPKHLITATGQRVTLRCSPRSGDLSVYWYQQSLDQGLQFLIQYYNGEERAKGNILERFSAQQFPDLHSELNLSSLELGDSALYFCASSFSTSGGPYEQYFGPGTRLTVT.

In its sample, this clonotype was seen a few times. The genes are TRBV12-3 or TRBV12-4 and TRBJ1-1, with D maybe TRBD1 (5 bases). V lost 0 bases and J lost 6, with 14 bases in between. The CDR3 consists of 15 residues. The CDR3 DNA reads TGTGCCAGCAGTTTAGCGGAACGGGGGTTCTCTGAAGCTTTCTTT. It is translated as CASSLAERGFSEAFF.

The chain couples TRBV6-1 to TRBJ1-2; a weak D match, TRBD1 (5 bases). V was cut by 3 bases and J by 9 bases, with 11 bases left in between. The CDR3 spans 12 residues. Germline V gene lookup returns CDR1 MNHNS and CDR2 SASEGT. In DNA, the CDR3 is TGTGCCAGCAGTGACCTGACAGACTGCTACACCTTC. Translation: CASSDLTDCYTF.

The chain is built from TRBV6-5 and TRBJ2-1; D uncertain. Germline assignment: CDR1 MNHEY and CDR2 SVGAGI. Trimming took 5 bases from V and 10 from J, leaving 21 bases between them. This CDR3 region has 15 residues. CDR3 residues: CASSPYVGLIYEQFF. Written as DNA, the CDR3 is TGTGCCAGCAGTCCCTACGTAGGGCTTATATACGAGCAGTTCTTC.

This clonotype appeared a few times. V gene TRBV27 combines with J gene TRBJ1-2, with D unclear. This CDR3 has 17 amino acids. Germline loops: CDR1 MNHEY, CDR2 SMNVEV (reference sequence). Trimming removed 5 bases at V and 0 bases at J, with 19 bases between. This CDR3 is CASSPIGRSIANYGYTF. CDR3 in DNA: TGTGCCAGCAGTCCCATAGGACGATCGATAGCTAACTATGGCTACACCTTC.

This clonotype has only a few counts. J is TRBJ2-3 and V is TRBV6-2 or TRBV6-3; 7 nucleotides agree with TRBD2. J gave up 2 bases and V 8 bases, and 16 bases lay outside the gene matches. From germline, CDR1 is MNHEY and CDR2 SVGEGT. The CDR3 totals 17 residues. CDR3 in amino acids: CASFPRIGAGDTDTQYF. CDR3 DNA: TGTGCCAGCTTCCCGCGGATAGGGGCGGGAGACACAGATACGCAGTATTTT.

V usage is TRBV10-3 and J usage is TRBJ2-3; 8 bases are a match to TRBD2. The CDR3 has 20 residues. Per germline, CDR1 ENHRY and CDR2 SYGVKD. After removal of 3 bases from V and 0 bases from J, the junction contained 17 bases not matched to a gene. The CDR3 bases are TGTGCCATCAGTGATTCGGTAGCGGGGCGGATGTTGACTAGCACAGATACGCAGTATTTT. As protein: CAISDSVAGRMLTSTDTQYF.

A word on this clonotype: This may be a read error: a much more frequent sequence differs by one nucleotide. The rearrangement uses TRBV7-9 and TRBJ2-1; D uncertain. This CDR3 region has 14 residues. Germline CDR1 is SEHNR and CDR2 is FQNEAQ (reference sequence). The CDR3, as DNA: TGTGCCAGCAGTCCTATGGAGACGGGCAATGAGCAGATCTTC. This gives the protein CASSPMETGNEQIF. Combining the CDR3 with reference TRBV7-9 and TRBJ2-1 gives the whole variable domain DTGVSQNPRHKITKRGQNVTFRCDPISEHNRLYWYRQTLGQGPEFLTYFQNEAQLEKSRLLSDRFSAERPKGSFSTLEIQRTEQGDSAMYLCASSPMETGNEQIFGPGTRLTVL.

This clonotype occurred a few times. This rearrangement joins TRBV6-2 or TRBV6-3 to TRBJ2-3; tentatively, D is TRBD2 (6 bases). V was clipped by 6 bases and J by 1 base, with 8 bases between them. The germline CDR1 and CDR2 sequences are MNHEY and SVGEGT. The CDR3 is 13 amino acids. The CDR3 coding sequence is TGTGCCAGCAGACCTAGCGGCACAGATACGCAGTATTTT. This sequence encodes CASRPSGTDTQYF.

The chain has TRBV9 and TRBJ2-1, with D perhaps matching TRBD1 (5 bases). Germline assignment: CDR1 SGDLS and CDR2 YYNGEE. Trimming left V 0 bases short and J 7 bases short, with 11 bases between. The CDR3 spans 14 residues. The CDR3 loop is CASSVEAGRNEQFF. DNA for the CDR3: TGTGCCAGCAGCGTAGAGGCAGGGCGGAATGAGCAGTTCTTC. The variable domain in full, with the rest retrieved from reference TRBV9 and TRBJ2-1, is DSGVTQTPKHLITATGQRVTLRCSPRSGDLSVYWYQQSLDQGLQFLIQYYNGEERAKGNILERFSAQQFPDLHSELNLSSLELGDSALYFCASSVEAGRNEQFFGPGTRLTVL.

The V and J genes are TRBV29-1 and TRBJ1-1, with D uncertain. With 5 bases removed from V and 1 base from J, the gap between germline ends came to 14 bases. There are 14 residues in the CDR3. The germline CDR1 and CDR2 sequences are SQVTM and ANQGSEA. DNA of the CDR3: TGCAGCGTTATGATTTTTACCTCGAACACTGAAGCTTTCTTT. This translates into CSVMIFTSNTEAFF.

This chain links TRBV20-1 with TRBJ2-1; either TRBD1 or TRBD2 may supply D (5 bases each). This CDR3 has 14 amino acids. The germline gives CDR1 DFQATT, CDR2 SNEGSKA (reference sequence). V was trimmed by 5 bases and J by 2 bases, leaving 13 bases between them. CDR3 DNA: TGCAGTGCTGTTGAGGGGTCCGCCTACAATGAGCAGTTCTTC. Amino acids: CSAVEGSAYNEQFF.

The table lists this clonotype with many counts. The V call is TRBV6-5, the J call TRBJ1-1; D gene unclear. V was trimmed by 0 bases and J by 2 bases, leaving 7 bases between them. The CDR3 has 14 residues. CDR1 is MNHEY and CDR2 is SVGAGI in the germline V gene. CDR3 residues: CASSYSERNTEAFF. CDR3 DNA sequence: TGTGCCAGCAGTTACTCTGAGAGAAACACTGAAGCTTTCTTT.